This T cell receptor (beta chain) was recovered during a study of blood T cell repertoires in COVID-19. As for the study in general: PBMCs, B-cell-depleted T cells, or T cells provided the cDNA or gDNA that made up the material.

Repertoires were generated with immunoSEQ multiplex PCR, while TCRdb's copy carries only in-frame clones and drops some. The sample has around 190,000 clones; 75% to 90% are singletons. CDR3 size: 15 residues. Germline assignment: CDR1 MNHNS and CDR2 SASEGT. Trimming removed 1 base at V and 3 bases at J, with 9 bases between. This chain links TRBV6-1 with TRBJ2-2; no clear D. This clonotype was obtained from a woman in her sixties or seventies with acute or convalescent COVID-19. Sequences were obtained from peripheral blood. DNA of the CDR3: TGTGCCAGCAGTGAAGGGATGGGCGACACCGGGGAGCTGTTTTTT. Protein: CASSEGMGDTGELFF.